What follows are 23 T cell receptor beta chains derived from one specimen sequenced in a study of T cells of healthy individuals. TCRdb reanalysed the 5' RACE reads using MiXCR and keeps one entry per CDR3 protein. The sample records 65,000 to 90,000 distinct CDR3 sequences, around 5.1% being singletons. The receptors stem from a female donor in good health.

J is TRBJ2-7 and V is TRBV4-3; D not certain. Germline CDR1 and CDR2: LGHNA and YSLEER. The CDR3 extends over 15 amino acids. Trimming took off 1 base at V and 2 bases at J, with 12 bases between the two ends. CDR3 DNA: TGCGCCAGCAGCCAAGGTACGCATGCGGCCTACGAGCAGTACTTC. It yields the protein CASSQGTHAAYEQYF.

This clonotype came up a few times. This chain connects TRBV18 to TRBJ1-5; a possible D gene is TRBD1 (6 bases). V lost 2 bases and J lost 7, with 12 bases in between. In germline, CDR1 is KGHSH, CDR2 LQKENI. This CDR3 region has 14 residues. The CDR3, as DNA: TGTGCCAGCTCACCAATTTGGGGGGCCCAGCCCCAGCATTTT. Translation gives CASSPIWGAQPQHF.

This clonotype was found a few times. The CDR3 loop reads CAISEQGVNQPQHF. CDR3 bases: TGTGCCATCTCGGAACAGGGGGTCAATCAGCCCCAGCATTTT. The chain is built from TRBV10-3 and TRBJ1-5, with 8 bases lining up with TRBD1. The CDR3 consists of 14 residues. Germline loops: CDR1 ENHRY, CDR2 SYGVKD. V lost 8 bases and J lost 3; bases outside the gene matches: 6.

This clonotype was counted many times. CDR3 coding DNA: TGCAGTGTGTCTAGGCAGGGTCAGAACGAGCAGTACTTC. Translated: CSVSRQGQNEQYF. This chain links TRBV20-1 with TRBJ2-7; TRBD1 might be the D (5 bases). Trimming removed 7 bases at V and 5 bases at J, with 18 bases between. The CDR3 has 13 residues. Germline V lookup: CDR1 DFQATT, CDR2 SNEGSKA (reference sequence).

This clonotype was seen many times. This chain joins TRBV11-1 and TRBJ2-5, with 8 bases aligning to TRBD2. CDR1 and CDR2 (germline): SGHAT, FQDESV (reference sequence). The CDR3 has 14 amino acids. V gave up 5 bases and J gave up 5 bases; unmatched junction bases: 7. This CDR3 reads CASSPTSGSETQYF. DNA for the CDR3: TGTGCCAGCAGCCCCACTAGCGGCTCGGAGACCCAGTACTTC.

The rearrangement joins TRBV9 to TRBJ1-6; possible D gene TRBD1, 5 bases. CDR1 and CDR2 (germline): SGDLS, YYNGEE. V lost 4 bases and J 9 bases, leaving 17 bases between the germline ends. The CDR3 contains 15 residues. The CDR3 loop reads CASSSIGDWGSPLHF. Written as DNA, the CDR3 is TGTGCCAGCAGCTCAATAGGGGACTGGGGTTCACCCCTCCACTTT.

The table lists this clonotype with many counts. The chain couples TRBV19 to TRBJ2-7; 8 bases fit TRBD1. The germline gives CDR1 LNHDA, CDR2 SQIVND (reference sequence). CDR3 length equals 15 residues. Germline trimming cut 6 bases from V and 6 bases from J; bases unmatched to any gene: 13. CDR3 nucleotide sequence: TGTGCCAGTAGGGCTCAGGGGGCAGCGACCACCGAGCAGTACTTC. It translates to CASRAQGAATTEQYF.

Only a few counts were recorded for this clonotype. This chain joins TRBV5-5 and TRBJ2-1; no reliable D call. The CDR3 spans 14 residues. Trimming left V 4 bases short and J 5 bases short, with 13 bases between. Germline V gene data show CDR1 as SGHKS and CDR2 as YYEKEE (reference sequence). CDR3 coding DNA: TGTGCCAGCAGCCAGCATTATAGGGACAATGAGCAGTTCTTC. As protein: CASSQHYRDNEQFF. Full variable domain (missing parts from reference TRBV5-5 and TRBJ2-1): DAGVTQSPTHLIKTRGQQVTLRCSPISGHKSVSWYQQVLGQGPQFIFQYYEKEERGRGNFPDRFSARQFPNYSSELNVNALLLGDSALYLCASSQHYRDNEQFFGPGTRLTVL.

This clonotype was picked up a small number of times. This chain's CDR3 is CASSTTGAHSGANVLTF. CDR3 DNA sequence: TGTGCCAGCAGTACAACAGGGGCGCACTCTGGGGCCAACGTCCTGACTTTC. J is TRBJ2-6 and V is TRBV7-3; 7 bases fit TRBD1. The CDR3 loop spans 17 amino acids. Germline V gives CDR1 SGHTA, CDR2 FQGTGA. V lost 6 bases, J lost 0 bases, and 8 bases stayed unmatched.

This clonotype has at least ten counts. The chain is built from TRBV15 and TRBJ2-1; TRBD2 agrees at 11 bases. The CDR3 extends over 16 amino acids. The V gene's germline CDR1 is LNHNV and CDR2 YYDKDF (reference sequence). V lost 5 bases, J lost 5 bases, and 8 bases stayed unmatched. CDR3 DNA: TGTGCCACCAGCCGGACTCTAGCGGGAGGCCACAATGAGCAGTTCTTC. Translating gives CATSRTLAGGHNEQFF.

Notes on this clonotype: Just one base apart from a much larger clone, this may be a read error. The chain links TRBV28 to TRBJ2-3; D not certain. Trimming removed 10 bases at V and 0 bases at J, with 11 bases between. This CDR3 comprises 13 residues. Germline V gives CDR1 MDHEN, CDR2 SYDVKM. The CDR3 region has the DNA TGTGCCAACACCCCCGGGAGCACAGATACGCAGTATTTT. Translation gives CANTPGSTDTQYF.

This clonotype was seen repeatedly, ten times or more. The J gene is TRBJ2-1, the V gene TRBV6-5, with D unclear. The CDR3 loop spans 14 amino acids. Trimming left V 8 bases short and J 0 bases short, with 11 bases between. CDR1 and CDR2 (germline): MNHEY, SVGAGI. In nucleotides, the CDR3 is TGTGCCAGCGCCCCCCGGAGCTCCTACAATGAGCAGTTCTTC. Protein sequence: CASAPRSSYNEQFF.

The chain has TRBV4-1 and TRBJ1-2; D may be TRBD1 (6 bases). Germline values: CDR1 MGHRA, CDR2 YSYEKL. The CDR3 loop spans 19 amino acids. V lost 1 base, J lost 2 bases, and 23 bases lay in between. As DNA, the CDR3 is TGCGCCAGCAGCCAAGTGGGATACAGGGTGGCGAAGGACAACTATGGCTACACCTTC. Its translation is CASSQVGYRVAKDNYGYTF.

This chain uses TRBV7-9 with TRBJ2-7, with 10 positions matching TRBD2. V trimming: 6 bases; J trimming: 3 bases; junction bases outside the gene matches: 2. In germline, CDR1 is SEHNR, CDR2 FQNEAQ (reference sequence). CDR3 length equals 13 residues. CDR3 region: CASRGLAVYEQYF. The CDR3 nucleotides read TGTGCCAGCAGAGGACTAGCGGTCTACGAGCAGTACTTC.

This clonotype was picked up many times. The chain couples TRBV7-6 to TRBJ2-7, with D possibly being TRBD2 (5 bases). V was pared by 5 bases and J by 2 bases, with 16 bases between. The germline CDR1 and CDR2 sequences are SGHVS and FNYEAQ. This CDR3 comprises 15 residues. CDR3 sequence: CASSPRYGEPYEQYF. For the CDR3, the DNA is TGTGCCAGCAGCCCCCGGTACGGGGAACCCTACGAGCAGTACTTC.

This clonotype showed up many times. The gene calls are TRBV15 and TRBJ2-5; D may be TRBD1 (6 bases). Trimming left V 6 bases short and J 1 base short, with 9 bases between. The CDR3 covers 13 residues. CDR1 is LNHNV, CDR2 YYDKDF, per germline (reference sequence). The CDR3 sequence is CATSRDTQETQYF. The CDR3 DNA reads TGTGCCACCAGTAGGGACACCCAAGAGACCCAGTACTTC.

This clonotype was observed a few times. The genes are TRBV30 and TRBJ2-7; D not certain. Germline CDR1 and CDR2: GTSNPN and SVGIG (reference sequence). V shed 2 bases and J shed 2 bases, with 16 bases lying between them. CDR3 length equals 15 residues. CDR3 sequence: CAWSNNPGLTYEQYF. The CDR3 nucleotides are TGTGCCTGGAGTAACAACCCCGGATTGACCTACGAGCAGTACTTC.

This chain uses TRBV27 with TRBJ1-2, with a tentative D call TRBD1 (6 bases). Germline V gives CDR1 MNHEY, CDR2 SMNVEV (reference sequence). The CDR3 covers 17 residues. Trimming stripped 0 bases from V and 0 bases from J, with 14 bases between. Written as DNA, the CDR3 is TGTGCCAGCAGTTTATCGAGAGGGCAGGGGCCTAACTATGGCTACACCTTC. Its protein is CASSLSRGQGPNYGYTF.

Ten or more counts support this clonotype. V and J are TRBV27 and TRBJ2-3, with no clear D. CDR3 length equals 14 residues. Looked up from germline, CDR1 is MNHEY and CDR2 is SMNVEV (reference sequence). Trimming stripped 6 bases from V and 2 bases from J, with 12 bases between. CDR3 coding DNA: TGTGCCAGCAGCTCTCTTTCAGTCACAGATACGCAGTATTTT. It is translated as CASSSLSVTDTQYF.

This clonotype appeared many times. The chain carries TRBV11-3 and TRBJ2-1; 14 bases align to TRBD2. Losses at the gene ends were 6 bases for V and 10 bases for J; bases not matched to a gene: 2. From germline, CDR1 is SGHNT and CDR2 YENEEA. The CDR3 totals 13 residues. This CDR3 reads CASRGLAGDEQFF. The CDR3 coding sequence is TGTGCCAGCAGGGGACTAGCGGGAGACGAGCAGTTCTTC.

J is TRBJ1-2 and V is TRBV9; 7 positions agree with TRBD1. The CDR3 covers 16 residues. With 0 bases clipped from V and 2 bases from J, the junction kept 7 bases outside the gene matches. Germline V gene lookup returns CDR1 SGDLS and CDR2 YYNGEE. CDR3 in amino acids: CASSVDTRTGNYGYTF. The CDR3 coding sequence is TGTGCCAGCAGCGTAGACACACGGACAGGAAACTATGGCTACACCTTC.

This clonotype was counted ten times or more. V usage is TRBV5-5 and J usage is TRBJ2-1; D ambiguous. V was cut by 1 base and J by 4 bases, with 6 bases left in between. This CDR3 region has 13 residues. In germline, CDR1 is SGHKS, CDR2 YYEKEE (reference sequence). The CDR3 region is CASSLLGYNEQFF. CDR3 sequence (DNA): TGTGCCAGCAGCTTGTTGGGATACAATGAGCAGTTCTTC.

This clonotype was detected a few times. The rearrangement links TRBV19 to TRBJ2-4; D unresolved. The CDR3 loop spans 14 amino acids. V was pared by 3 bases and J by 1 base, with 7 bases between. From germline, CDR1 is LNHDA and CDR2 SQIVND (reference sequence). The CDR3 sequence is CASSITAAKNIQYF. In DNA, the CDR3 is TGTGCCAGTAGTATCACGGCGGCCAAAAACATTCAGTACTTC.